This record covers a single TCR beta chain. The sample originates from a study of blood T cells in healthy people across ages. Losses at the gene ends were 0 bases for V and 8 bases for J; bases not matched to a gene: 11. The CDR3 is 16 residues long. CDR1 and CDR2 from the germline V gene are DFQATT and SNEGSKA (reference sequence). Next came a second PCR, run for about 7 to 12 cycles, which used a sample-barcoded 5' primer along with a J-beta primer mix. TCRdb fed the 5' RACE reads into MiXCR, producing one record per CDR3 protein. The repertoire holds more than 1,400,000 distinct CDR3 sequences, approximately 38% seen once, with roughly 8.2% in the top ten.

This clonotype originated in a woman younger than 35 in good health. This sequence joins TRBV20-1 and TRBJ2-1, with 9 bases that match TRBD2. Sequencing was done on a sample of blood. This CDR3 is CSARDRLAAEWDEQFF. The CDR3 coding sequence is TGCAGTGCTAGAGATAGACTAGCGGCCGAATGGGATGAGCAGTTCTTC.